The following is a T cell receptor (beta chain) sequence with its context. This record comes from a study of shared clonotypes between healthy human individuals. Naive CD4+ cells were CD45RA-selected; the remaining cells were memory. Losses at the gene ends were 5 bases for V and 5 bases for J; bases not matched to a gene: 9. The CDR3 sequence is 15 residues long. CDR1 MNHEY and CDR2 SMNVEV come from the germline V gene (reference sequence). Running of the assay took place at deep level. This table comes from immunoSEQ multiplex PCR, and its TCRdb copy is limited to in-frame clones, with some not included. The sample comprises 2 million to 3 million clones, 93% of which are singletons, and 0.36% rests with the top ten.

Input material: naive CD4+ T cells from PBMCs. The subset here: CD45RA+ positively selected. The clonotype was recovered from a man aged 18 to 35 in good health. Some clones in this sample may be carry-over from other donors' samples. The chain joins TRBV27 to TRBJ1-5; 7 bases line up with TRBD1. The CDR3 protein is CASSPQGVSYQPQHF. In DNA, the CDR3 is TGTGCCAGCAGTCCCCAGGGGGTATCGTATCAGCCCCAGCATTTT.